Below, 26 T cell receptor beta chains from the same sample are listed, as sequenced in a study of shared clonotypes between healthy human individuals (dated by TCRdb to about 2020). CD8 naive samples were obtained by positive selection for CCR7 among CD45RO-negative cells, yielding a CD45RA+CCR7+ population from which TemRA cells were excluded. The library was produced with the immunoSEQ multiplex PCR assay. The source is immuneACCESS, and TCRdb retained only in-frame sequences with V and J called. Part of the clones is not carried over; for the studies checked, unresolved V genes explain less than half of this, and the remainder is unexplained. The sample has about 870,000 clones on record, 85% to 95% of them singletons. The ten top clones hold around 24% of the sample. Sample: naive CD8+ T cells sorted from blood. The meaning of the sample's cell subset or site label: CD45RA+CCR7+. The source is a young man in good health.

The chain carries TRBV7-9 and TRBJ1-1, with D possibly being TRBD1 (5 bases). The germline gives CDR1 SEHNR, CDR2 FQNEAQ (reference sequence). There are 15 residues in the CDR3. Trimming took off 4 bases at V and 8 bases at J, with 20 bases between the two ends. CDR3 in amino acids: CASSYIGGHRGEAFF. The CDR3 bases are TGTGCCAGCAGCTACATAGGAGGCCATCGGGGCGAAGCTTTCTTT.

The rearrangement joins TRBV14 to TRBJ2-3, with D perhaps TRBD2 (5 bases). V gave up 5 bases and J gave up 5 bases, with 20 bases separating them. The CDR3 is made up of 16 amino acids. The germline V gene encodes CDR1 SGHDN and CDR2 FVKESK. CDR3 in amino acids: CASSSYRDSPLDTQYF. The CDR3 nucleotides are TGTGCCAGCAGCTCCTATCGGGATTCTCCTTTAGATACGCAGTATTTT.

The chain couples TRBV7-6 to TRBJ2-7; TRBD1 agrees at 8 bases. The CDR3 runs 15 residues. V shed 3 bases and J 2 bases; nucleotides not matched to a gene: 6. The germline gives CDR1 SGHVS, CDR2 FNYEAQ. The CDR3 reads CASSFRTGYTYEQYF. In DNA form, the CDR3 reads TGTGCCAGCAGCTTCCGGACAGGGTACACCTACGAGCAGTACTTC. The full variable domain, in which reference TRBV7-6 and TRBJ2-7 provide the parts outside the CDR3, is GAGVSQSPRYKVTKRGQDVALRCDPISGHVSLYWYRQALGQGPEFLTYFNYEAQQDKSGLPNDRFSAERPEGSISTLTIQRTEQRDSAMYRCASSFRTGYTYEQYFGPGTRLTVT.

This rearrangement joins TRBV4-1 to TRBJ1-1, with D unresolved. V lost 1 base and J 4 bases, leaving 10 bases between the germline ends. The CDR3 is 14 residues long. The germline gives CDR1 MGHRA, CDR2 YSYEKL. The CDR3 DNA is TGCGCCAGCAGCCAAGGTCGGGGTTCCACTGAAGCTTTCTTT. It translates to CASSQGRGSTEAFF.

The V call is TRBV28, the J call TRBJ2-7; TRBD1 matches at 8 bases. CDR1 is MDHEN and CDR2 is SYDVKM in the germline V gene. This CDR3 has 15 amino acids. V dropped 6 bases and J dropped 6; count of bases not matched to a gene: 13. The chain's CDR3 is CASSLQFQGASEQYF. The CDR3 DNA is TGTGCCAGCAGCCTCCAATTTCAGGGGGCCTCCGAGCAGTACTTC.

The chain carries TRBV7-2 and TRBJ2-1, with D tentatively TRBD2 (6 bases). Germline lookup yields CDR1 SGHTA and CDR2 FQGNSA. V was clipped by 1 base and J by 8 bases, with 12 bases between them. CDR3 size: 14 residues. The CDR3 DNA sequence: TGTGCCAGCAGCTTAGTCGGGAGCGGATATGAGCAGTTCTTC. Protein sequence: CASSLVGSGYEQFF.

CDR3 region: CASSQEQGARSYEQYF. For the CDR3, the DNA is TGTGCCAGCAGCCAAGAACAGGGAGCGCGGTCCTACGAGCAGTACTTC. The gene calls are TRBV14 and TRBJ2-7; D perhaps matches TRBD1 (6 bases). V gave up 0 bases and J gave up 1 base, with 13 bases separating them. The CDR3 length is 16 residues. Looked up from germline, CDR1 is SGHDN and CDR2 is FVKESK.

J is TRBJ2-3 and V is TRBV14, with D perhaps matching TRBD2 (5 bases). This CDR3 spans 14 amino acids. Looked up from germline, CDR1 is SGHDN and CDR2 is FVKESK. Trimming took 5 bases from V and 3 from J, leaving 12 bases between them. CDR3 amino acids: CASSAEVRTDTQYF. CDR3 bases: TGTGCCAGCAGCGCGGAGGTGAGGACAGATACGCAGTATTTT.

This chain joins TRBV7-9 and TRBJ1-5; 8 bases line up with TRBD1. The CDR3 totals 15 residues. V trimming: 6 bases; J trimming: 5 bases; junction bases outside the gene matches: 9. CDR1 is SEHNR and CDR2 is FQNEAQ in the germline V gene (reference sequence). Here the CDR3 reads CASSLDRGVDQPQHF. DNA for the CDR3: TGTGCCAGCAGTCTCGACAGGGGAGTAGATCAGCCCCAGCATTTT.

J is TRBJ1-5 and V is TRBV7-8, with unresolved D. Per germline, CDR1 SGHVS and CDR2 FQNEAQ. The CDR3 is made up of 18 amino acids. Trimming cost V 1 base and J 1 base, with 17 bases left between them. CDR3 region: CASSLDRTEVASNQPQHF. The CDR3 nucleotides are TGTGCCAGCAGCTTAGATCGTACCGAGGTGGCGAGCAATCAGCCCCAGCATTTT.

The chain couples TRBV12-5 to TRBJ2-1; tentatively, D is TRBD1 or TRBD2 (5 bases each). V lost 4 bases, J lost 10 bases, and 14 bases lay in between. Germline CDR1 and CDR2: LGHNT and FRNRAP. This CDR3 region has 13 residues. CDR3 sequence: CASGYAGPGEQFF. As DNA, the CDR3 is TGTGCTAGTGGTTACGCAGGGCCGGGGGAGCAGTTCTTC.

J is TRBJ2-3 and V is TRBV13, with D possibly being TRBD1 (6 bases). This CDR3 region has 15 residues. V lost 5 bases and J lost 1, with 13 bases in between. Germline CDR1 PRHDT, CDR2 FYEKMQ (reference sequence). In DNA form, the CDR3 reads TGTGCCAGCAGCCCCCTAGGGGGAGGCACAGATACGCAGTATTTT. Translating gives CASSPLGGGTDTQYF.

This sequence joins TRBV1 and TRBJ2-3; the D call TRBD1 from the table was never checked on the DNA. TRBV1 is a listed pseudogene. This CDR3 comprises 14 residues. For the CDR3, the DNA is TGCACCAACTACAGGGAGAGTTCGACAGATACGCAGTATTTT. This sequence encodes CTNYRESSTDTQYF.

V gene TRBV10-1 combines with J gene TRBJ2-3, with TRBD2 matching over 8 bases. V lost 4 bases to trimming and J lost 5 bases; unmatched junction nucleotides: 8. Germline assignment: CDR1 WNHNN and CDR2 SYGVQD (reference sequence). The CDR3 sequence is 15 residues long. CDR3 nucleotides: TGCGCCAGCAGTGGGGAAGCGGGAGCGATAGATACGCAGTATTTT. As protein: CASSGEAGAIDTQYF.

Comment on this clone: At the DNA level, this CDR3 is encoded by other sequences in the same sample as well. The chain links TRBV4-1 to TRBJ1-1; D gene ambiguous. Between the trimmed V and J ends, which lost 3 bases and 1 base, there was a span of 6 bases. The CDR3 has 13 amino acids. Germline CDR1 and CDR2: MGHRA and YSYEKL. For the CDR3, the DNA is TGCGCCAGCAGCCAGGGCGGGAACACTGAAGCTTTCTTT. Translating gives CASSQGGNTEAFF.

J is TRBJ2-4 and V is TRBV2, with D possibly being TRBD2 (6 bases). Looked up from germline, CDR1 is SNHLY and CDR2 is FYNNEI. V lost 8 bases and J lost 6, with 8 bases in between. The CDR3 spans 11 residues. Here the CDR3 reads CASLGGNIQYF. In nucleotides, the CDR3 is TGTGCCAGCTTGGGAGGAAACATTCAGTACTTC.

The sample holds one count of this clone. The chain couples TRBV2 to TRBJ1-4; D possibly corresponds to TRBD1 (5 bases). Germline V gene lookup returns CDR1 SNHLY and CDR2 FYNNEI. Trimming took off 7 bases at V and 2 bases at J, with 14 bases between the two ends. The CDR3 is 15 residues long. This chain's CDR3 is CASTGRAGTNEKLFF. The DNA of the CDR3 is TGTGCCAGCACCGGCAGGGCGGGGACTAATGAAAAACTGTTTTTT.

The chain employs TRBV30 and TRBJ2-5; weak D call: TRBD2 (6 bases). CDR1 GTSNPN and CDR2 SVGIG come from the germline V gene (reference sequence). CDR3 length equals 15 residues. Trimming pared 0 bases from V and 4 bases from J, leaving 15 bases between. The CDR3: CAWSVSAGRGETQYF. In DNA form, the CDR3 reads TGTGCCTGGAGTGTTTCGGCGGGGCGGGGAGAGACCCAGTACTTC.

J is TRBJ2-3 and V is TRBV27, with 7 bases identical to TRBD2. CDR1 and CDR2 from the germline V gene are MNHEY and SMNVEV (reference sequence). This CDR3 has 16 amino acids. V lost 3 bases, J lost 1 base, and 7 bases stayed unmatched. Here the CDR3 reads CASSFRSGIRTDTQYF. The DNA of the CDR3 is TGTGCCAGCAGTTTTCGGAGCGGGATTCGCACAGATACGCAGTATTTT.

The V call is TRBV4-3, the J call TRBJ1-4, with D maybe TRBD1 (5 bases). Germline CDR1 and CDR2: LGHNA and YSLEER. The CDR3 extends over 15 amino acids. V lost 5 bases and J 0 bases, leaving 10 bases between the germline ends. CDR3 sequence reads: CASSDSLATNEKLFF. The CDR3 bases are TGCGCCAGCAGCGACAGCTTGGCAACTAATGAAAAACTGTTTTTT.

The chain combines TRBV7-2 with TRBJ2-1, with unresolved D. CDR3 length: 16 residues. CDR1 and CDR2 (germline): SGHTA, FQGNSA. Trimming removed 6 bases at V and 4 bases at J, with 19 bases between. The CDR3 loop reads CASRVPWASSYNEQFF. CDR3 bases: TGTGCCAGCAGGGTTCCTTGGGCTAGTTCGTACAATGAGCAGTTCTTC.

The gene calls are TRBV27 and TRBJ1-2; 11 nucleotides match TRBD1. Per the germline V gene, CDR1 is MNHEY and CDR2 is SMNVEV (reference sequence). The CDR3 is 16 residues long. Trimming cost V 5 bases and J 7 bases; bases outside gene matches: 12. CDR3 region: CASSQKGTGGPGGYTF. DNA for the CDR3: TGTGCCAGCAGTCAAAAAGGGACAGGGGGTCCAGGTGGCTACACCTTC.

The V gene is TRBV5-6, the J gene TRBJ2-7, with D possibly matching TRBD2 (6 bases). The germline CDR1 and CDR2 sequences are SGHDT and YYEEEE. The length of the CDR3 is 18 residues. Trimming shortened V by 3 bases and J by 1 base, and 23 bases separated the two germline ends. CDR3 in DNA: TGTGCCAGCAGCTCGCCGGTATCGGAGGGGACGCTTTCCTACGAGCAGTACTTC. The encoded protein is CASSSPVSEGTLSYEQYF.

This chain joins TRBV9 and TRBJ2-3; D gene unclear. CDR1 is SGDLS, CDR2 YYNGEE, per germline. The V and J ends lost 0 bases and 4 bases respectively, with 9 bases between them. The CDR3 contains 14 residues. The CDR3 DNA sequence: TGTGCCAGCAGCGTAGACGTTAACCCAGATACGCAGTATTTT. This translates into CASSVDVNPDTQYF. Filled out from reference TRBV9 and TRBJ2-3, the complete variable domain reads DSGVTQTPKHLITATGQRVTLRCSPRSGDLSVYWYQQSLDQGLQFLIQYYNGEERAKGNILERFSAQQFPDLHSELNLSSLELGDSALYFCASSVDVNPDTQYFGPGTRLTVL.

The CDR3 region is CASSKGLDQPYNEQFF. The CDR3 DNA follows: TGTGCCAGCAGTAAAGGACTCGATCAGCCCTACAATGAGCAGTTCTTC. The V call is TRBV6-1, the J call TRBJ2-1; a possible D gene is TRBD2 (5 bases). V lost 5 bases and J lost 2, with 16 bases in between. This CDR3 is 16 amino acids long. Germline values: CDR1 MNHNS, CDR2 SASEGT.

The rearrangement joins TRBV27 to TRBJ1-1, with 9 nucleotides matching TRBD1. V lost 5 bases, J lost 1 base, and 5 bases stayed unmatched. Germline V gene lookup returns CDR1 MNHEY and CDR2 SMNVEV (reference sequence). The CDR3 sequence is 15 residues long. The CDR3, as DNA: TGTGCCAGCAGTGCACAGGGGGCGGGGAACACTGAAGCTTTCTTT. This translates into CASSAQGAGNTEAFF.